The rows below give T cell receptor beta chains drawn from one sample of a study of blood T cell repertoires in COVID-19. Clones were sequenced by immunoSEQ multiplex PCR, and TCRdb holds only the in-frame ones, with some missing. The repertoire includes under 200,000 clones, 70% to 85% of them detected once, and 5.2% sits in the top ten. The sample comprised PBMCs or T cells enriched from blood (not recorded which). The source is a woman between 55 and 75 years old with acute COVID-19. Both conserved end residues are part of each CDR3.

>TRBJ2-7|TRBV27
CASSLNEAIYEQYF
>TRBJ2-2|TRBV29-1
CSVATNTGELFF
>TRBJ1-2|TRBV9
CASSVDYRGYGYTF
>TRBJ2-4|TRBV5-1
CASSLRMDRAVNIQYF
>TRBJ1-2|TRBV5-6
CASSLGSAGGGYTF
>TRBJ1-2|TRBV4-3
CASSQDLKPSNYGYTF
>TRBJ1-1|TRBV6-5
CASSSDRVTEAFF
>TRBJ1-1|TRBV14
CASSQEEGDTEAFF
>TRBJ1-3|TRBV4-1
CASSQVRTGRLNSGNTIYF
>TRBJ2-1|TRBV19
CASSRQDSAKNEQFF
>TRBJ2-3|TRBV30
CACNTQYF
>TRBJ1-1|TRBV12-3/TRBV12-4
CASSRQGATEAFF
>TRBJ1-2|TRBV29-1
CSVEGRGEYGYTF
>TRBJ2-3|TRBV29-1
CSAGDRGPGDTQYF
>TRBJ1-4|TRBV19
CASSIGGGSEKLFF
>TRBJ2-2|TRBV7-2
CASSLRSGYTGELFF
>TRBJ1-2|TRBV7-6
CASSLVYRGNYGYTF
>TRBJ2-1|TRBV11-3
CASSPRGIAGGLYDEQFF
>TRBJ2-1|TRBV4-3
CASSQDPGVSEQFF
>TRBJ2-5|TRBV11-2
CASSLGTGGQETQYF
>TRBJ1-2|TRBV6-5
CASRAQGANGYTF
>TRBJ2-7|TRBV5-1
CASSMSGLRVLEQYF
>TRBJ1-1|TRBV5-6
CASSFQLTGTEAFF
>TRBJ2-1|TRBV10-2
CASRRLGRESEQFF
>TRBJ1-6|TRBV10-3
CAIRTGTEANSPLHF
>TRBJ2-2|TRBV4-2
CASSQEIGGGAGELFF
>TRBJ1-5|TRBV9
CASSKMQGDQPQHF
>TRBJ2-5|TRBV7-2
CASSLGGLAGGQETQYF
>TRBJ1-1|TRBV3-1/TRBV3-2
CASSQGERRAFF
>TRBJ1-4|TRBV7-9
CASSLSPFFTTNEKLFF
>TRBJ2-7|TRBV6-2/TRBV6-3
CASSFLSGRGVSYEQYF
>TRBJ2-6|TRBV5-1
CASSLRVSYDSGANVLTF
>TRBJ2-1|TRBV4-3
CASSQEGGGNEQFF
>TRBJ1-4|TRBV30
CAWSVLIVNRGREKLFF
>TRBJ2-1|TRBV15
CATSAAGALDEQFF
>TRBJ1-1|TRBV2
CASTRDRGREKAFF
>TRBJ1-1|TRBV18
CASSLGQGSTEAFF
>TRBJ2-3|TRBV7-2
CASSLGGSGGDTQYF
>TRBJ2-1|TRBV7-9
CASSPGGARVGNEQFF
>TRBJ2-3|TRBV5-1
CASSKDPPGSTDTQYF
>TRBJ2-5|TRBV5-1
CASGPGAVWETQYF
>TRBJ1-1|TRBV7-9
CASSSQLILTALTTEAFF
>TRBJ2-6|TRBV19
CASADRAELYSGANVLTF
>TRBJ2-3|TRBV19
CASSTRQVGPTDTQYF